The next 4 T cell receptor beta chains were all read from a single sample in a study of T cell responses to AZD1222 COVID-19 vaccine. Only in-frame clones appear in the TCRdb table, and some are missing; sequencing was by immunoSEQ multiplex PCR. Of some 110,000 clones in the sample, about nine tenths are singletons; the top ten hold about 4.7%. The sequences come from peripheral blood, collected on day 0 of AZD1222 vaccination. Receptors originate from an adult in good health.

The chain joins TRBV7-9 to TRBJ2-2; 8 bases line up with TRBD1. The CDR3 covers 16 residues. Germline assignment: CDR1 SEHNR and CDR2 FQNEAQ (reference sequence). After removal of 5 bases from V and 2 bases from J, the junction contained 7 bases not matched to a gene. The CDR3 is CASSATGGSNTGELFF. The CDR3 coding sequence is TGTGCCAGCAGCGCAACAGGGGGGAGCAACACCGGGGAGCTGTTTTTT.

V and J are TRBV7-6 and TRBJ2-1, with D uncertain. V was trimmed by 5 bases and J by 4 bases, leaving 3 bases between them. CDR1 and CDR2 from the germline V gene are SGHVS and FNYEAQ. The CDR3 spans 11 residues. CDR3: CASSAYNEQFF. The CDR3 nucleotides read TGTGCCAGCAGCGCTTACAATGAGCAGTTCTTC.

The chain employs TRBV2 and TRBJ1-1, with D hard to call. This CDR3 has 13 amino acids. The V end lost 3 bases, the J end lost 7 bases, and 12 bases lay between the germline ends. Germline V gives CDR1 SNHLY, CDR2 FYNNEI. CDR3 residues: CASSDSLGGEAFF. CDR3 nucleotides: TGTGCCAGCAGTGATTCTTTAGGAGGTGAAGCTTTCTTT. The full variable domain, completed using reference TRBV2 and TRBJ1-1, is EPEVTQTPSHQVTQMGQEVILRCVPISNHLYFYWYRQILGQKVEFLVSFYNNEISEKSEIFDDQFSVERPDGSNFTLKIRSTKLEDSAMYFCASSDSLGGEAFFGQGTRLTVV.

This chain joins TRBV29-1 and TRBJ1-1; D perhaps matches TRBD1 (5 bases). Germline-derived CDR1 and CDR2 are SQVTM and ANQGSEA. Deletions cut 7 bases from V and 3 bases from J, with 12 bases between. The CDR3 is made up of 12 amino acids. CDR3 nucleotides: TGCAGCGGAGGACTGGGGGACACTGAAGCTTTCTTT. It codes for CSGGLGDTEAFF.